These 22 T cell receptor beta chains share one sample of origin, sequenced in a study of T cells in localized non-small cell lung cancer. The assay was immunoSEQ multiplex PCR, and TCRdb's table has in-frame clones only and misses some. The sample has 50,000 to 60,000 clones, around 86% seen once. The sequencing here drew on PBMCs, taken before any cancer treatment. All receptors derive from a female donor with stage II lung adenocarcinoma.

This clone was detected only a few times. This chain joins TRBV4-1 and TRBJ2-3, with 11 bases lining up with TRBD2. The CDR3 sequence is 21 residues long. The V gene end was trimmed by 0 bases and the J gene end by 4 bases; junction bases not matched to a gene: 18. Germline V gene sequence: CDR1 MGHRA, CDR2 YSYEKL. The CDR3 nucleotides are TGCGCCAGCAGCCAAGATCCCGGGACTAGCGGTACCTCCCTGGGCTCAGATACGCAGTATTTT. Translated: CASSQDPGTSGTSLGSDTQYF.

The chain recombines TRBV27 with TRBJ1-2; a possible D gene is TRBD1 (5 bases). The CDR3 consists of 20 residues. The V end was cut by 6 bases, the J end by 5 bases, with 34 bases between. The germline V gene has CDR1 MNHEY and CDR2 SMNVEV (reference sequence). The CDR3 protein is CASRGGSGIPIELSEYGYTF. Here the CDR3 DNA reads TGTGCCAGCAGGGGGGGATCCGGGATCCCGATTGAATTGTCTGAATATGGCTACACCTTC.

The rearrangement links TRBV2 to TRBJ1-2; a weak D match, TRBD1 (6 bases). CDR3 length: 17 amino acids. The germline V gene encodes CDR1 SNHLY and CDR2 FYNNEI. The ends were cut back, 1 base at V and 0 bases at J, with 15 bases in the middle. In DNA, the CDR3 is TGTGCCAGCAGTGAAGTAGGCAGGGGAGAAGCTAACTATGGCTACACCTTC. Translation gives CASSEVGRGEANYGYTF.

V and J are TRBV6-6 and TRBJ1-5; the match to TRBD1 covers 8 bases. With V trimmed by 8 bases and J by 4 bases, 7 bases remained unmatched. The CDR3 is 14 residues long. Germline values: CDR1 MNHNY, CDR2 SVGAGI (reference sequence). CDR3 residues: CASSSRQGNQPQHF. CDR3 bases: TGTGCCAGCTCGTCCCGACAGGGGAATCAGCCCCAGCATTTT.

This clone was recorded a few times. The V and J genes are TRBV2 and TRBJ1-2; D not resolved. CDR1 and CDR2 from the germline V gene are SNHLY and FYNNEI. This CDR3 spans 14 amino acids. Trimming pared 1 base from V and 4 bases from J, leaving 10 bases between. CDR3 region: CASSEVRATYGYTF. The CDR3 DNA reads TGTGCCAGCAGTGAAGTTAGGGCTACCTATGGCTACACCTTC.

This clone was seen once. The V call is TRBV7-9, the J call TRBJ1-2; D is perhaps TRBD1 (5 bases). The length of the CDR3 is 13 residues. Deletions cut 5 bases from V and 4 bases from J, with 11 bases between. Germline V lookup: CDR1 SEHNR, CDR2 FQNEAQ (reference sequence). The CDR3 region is CASSTTEIYGYTF. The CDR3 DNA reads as TGTGCCAGCAGCACGACAGAGATCTATGGCTACACCTTC.

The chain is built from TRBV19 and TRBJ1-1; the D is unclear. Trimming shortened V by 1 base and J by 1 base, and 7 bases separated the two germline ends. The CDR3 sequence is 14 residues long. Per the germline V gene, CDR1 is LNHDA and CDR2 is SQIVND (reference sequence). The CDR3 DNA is TGTGCCAGTAGTATAGCCTCTGGGAACACTGAAGCTTTCTTT. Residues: CASSIASGNTEAFF.

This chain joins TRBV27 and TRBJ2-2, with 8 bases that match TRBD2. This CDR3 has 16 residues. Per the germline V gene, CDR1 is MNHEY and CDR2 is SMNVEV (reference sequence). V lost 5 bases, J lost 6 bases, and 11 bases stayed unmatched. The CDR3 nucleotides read TGTGCCAGCAGTGGTCCGGGACTAGAAGGACCCGGGGAGCTGTTTTTT. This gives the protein CASSGPGLEGPGELFF.

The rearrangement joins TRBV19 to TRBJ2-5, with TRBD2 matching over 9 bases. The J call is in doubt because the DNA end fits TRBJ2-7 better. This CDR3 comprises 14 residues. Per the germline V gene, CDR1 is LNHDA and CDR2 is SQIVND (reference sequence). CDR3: CASSKRGALDEQYF. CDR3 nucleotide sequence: TGTGCCAGTAGTAAGCGGGGGGCGTTGGACGAGCAGTACTTC.

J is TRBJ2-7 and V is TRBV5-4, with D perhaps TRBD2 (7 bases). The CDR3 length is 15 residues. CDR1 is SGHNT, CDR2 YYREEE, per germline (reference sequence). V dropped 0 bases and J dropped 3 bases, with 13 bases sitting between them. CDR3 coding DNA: TGTGCCAGCAGCTTGGGGCGGGGGCAAGACTACGAGCAGTACTTC. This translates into CASSLGRGQDYEQYF.

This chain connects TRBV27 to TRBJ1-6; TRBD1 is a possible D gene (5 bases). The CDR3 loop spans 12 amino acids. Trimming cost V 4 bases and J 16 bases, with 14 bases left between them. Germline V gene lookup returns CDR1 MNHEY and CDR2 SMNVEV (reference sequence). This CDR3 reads CASSSGMRGLHF. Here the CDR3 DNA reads TGTGCCAGCAGTTCAGGGATGAGGGGACTCCACTTT.

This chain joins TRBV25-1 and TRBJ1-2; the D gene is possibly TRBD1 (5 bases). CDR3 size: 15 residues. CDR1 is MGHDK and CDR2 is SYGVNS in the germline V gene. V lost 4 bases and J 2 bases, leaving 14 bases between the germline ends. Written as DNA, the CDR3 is TGTGCCAGCAGTGGGCCGCGGGACGGAAACTATGGCTACACCTTC. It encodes CASSGPRDGNYGYTF.

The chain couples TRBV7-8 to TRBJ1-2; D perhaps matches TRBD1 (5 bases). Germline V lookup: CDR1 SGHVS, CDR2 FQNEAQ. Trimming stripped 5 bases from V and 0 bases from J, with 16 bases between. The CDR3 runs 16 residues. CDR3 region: CASSPRPGRTNYGYTF. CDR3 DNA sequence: TGTGCCAGCAGCCCTCGGCCGGGACGGACTAACTATGGCTACACCTTC.

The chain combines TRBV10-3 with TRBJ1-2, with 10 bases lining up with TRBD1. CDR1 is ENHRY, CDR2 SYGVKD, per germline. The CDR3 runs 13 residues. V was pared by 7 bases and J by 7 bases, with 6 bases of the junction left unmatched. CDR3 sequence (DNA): TGTGCCATCAAGGACAGGGGGACGGTTGGCTACACCTTC. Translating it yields CAIKDRGTVGYTF.

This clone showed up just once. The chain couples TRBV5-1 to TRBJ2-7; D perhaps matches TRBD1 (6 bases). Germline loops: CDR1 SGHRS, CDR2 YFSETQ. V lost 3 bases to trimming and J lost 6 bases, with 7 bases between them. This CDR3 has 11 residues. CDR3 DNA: TGCGCCAGCAGCTCAGGGGTCGAGCAGTACTTC. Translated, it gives CASSSGVEQYF.

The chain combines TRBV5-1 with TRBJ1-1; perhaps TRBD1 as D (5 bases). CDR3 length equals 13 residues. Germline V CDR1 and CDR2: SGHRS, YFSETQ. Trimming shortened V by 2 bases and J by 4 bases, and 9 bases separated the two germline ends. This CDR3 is CASSFRGGTEAFF. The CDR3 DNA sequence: TGCGCCAGCAGCTTTCGGGGGGGCACTGAAGCTTTCTTT.

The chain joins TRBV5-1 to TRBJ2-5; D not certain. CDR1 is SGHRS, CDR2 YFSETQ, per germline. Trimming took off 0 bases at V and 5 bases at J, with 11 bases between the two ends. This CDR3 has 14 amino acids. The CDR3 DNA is TGCGCCAGCAGCTTGGGAACCGTGGGGGAGACCCAGTACTTC. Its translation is CASSLGTVGETQYF.

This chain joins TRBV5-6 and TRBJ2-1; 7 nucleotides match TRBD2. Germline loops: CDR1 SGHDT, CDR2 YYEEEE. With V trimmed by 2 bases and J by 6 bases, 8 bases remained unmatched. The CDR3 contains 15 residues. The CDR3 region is CASSLRDYHINEQFF. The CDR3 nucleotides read TGTGCCAGCAGCTTAAGGGACTACCATATCAATGAGCAGTTCTTC.

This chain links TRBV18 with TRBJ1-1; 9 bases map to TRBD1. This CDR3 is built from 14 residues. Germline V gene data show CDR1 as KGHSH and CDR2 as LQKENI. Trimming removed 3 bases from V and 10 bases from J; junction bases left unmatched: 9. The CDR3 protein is CASSPTDRGFRAFF. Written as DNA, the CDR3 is TGTGCCAGCTCACCTACGGACAGGGGTTTCCGAGCTTTCTTT. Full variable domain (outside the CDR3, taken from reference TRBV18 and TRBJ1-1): NAGVMQNPRHLVRRRGQEARLRCSPMKGHSHVYWYRQLPEEGLKFMVYLQKENIIDESGMPKERFSAEFPKEGPSILRIQQVVRGDSAAYFCASSPTDRGFRAFFGQGTRLTVV.

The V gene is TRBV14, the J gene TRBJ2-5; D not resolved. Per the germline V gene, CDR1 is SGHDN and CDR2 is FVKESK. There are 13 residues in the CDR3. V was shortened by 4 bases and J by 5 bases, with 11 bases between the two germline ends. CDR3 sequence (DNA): TGTGCCAGCAGCCGTGGGAACTTCGAGACCCAGTACTTC. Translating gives CASSRGNFETQYF.

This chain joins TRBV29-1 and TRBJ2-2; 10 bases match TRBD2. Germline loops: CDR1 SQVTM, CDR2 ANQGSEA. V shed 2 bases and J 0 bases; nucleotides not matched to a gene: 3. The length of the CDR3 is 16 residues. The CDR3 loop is CSVESSGGSNTGELFF. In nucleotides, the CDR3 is TGCAGCGTTGAATCTAGCGGGGGATCGAACACCGGGGAGCTGTTTTTT.

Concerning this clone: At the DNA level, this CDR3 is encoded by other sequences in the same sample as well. CDR3 residues: CASSRDSSYNEQFF. The CDR3 DNA is TGTGCCAGCTCACGGGACAGCTCCTACAATGAGCAGTTCTTC. The chain links TRBV18 to TRBJ2-1; TRBD1 aligns across 7 bases. J was trimmed by 0 bases and V by 4 bases; bases with no gene match: 0. The germline V gene has CDR1 KGHSH and CDR2 LQKENI. The CDR3 is 14 residues long.